The TCR beta chain described here comes from a study of blood T cell repertoires in COVID-19. At the level of the study: Sample material is recorded as cDNA or gDNA derived from T cells, B-cell-depleted T cells, or PBMCs.

Source study methods: Amplified reference gene primers provided the basis for estimating nucleated cell counts. Repertoires were generated with immunoSEQ multiplex PCR, while TCRdb's copy carries only in-frame clones and drops some. V and J calls and clone size are given by that table; D and trimming were obtained from the DNA. Altogether roughly 120,000 clones are present, roughly 90% being singletons, with the ten largest covering 3.7%. V was pared by 6 bases and J by 2 bases, with 12 bases between. CDR1 and CDR2 (germline): ENHRY, SYGVKD. This CDR3 has 14 amino acids. The sequence was obtained from a man between 50 and 59 years old with active COVID-19. The chain is built from TRBV10-3 and TRBJ2-3, with TRBD1 as a possible D gene (5 bases). The specimen sequenced was peripheral blood. CDR3 sequence reads: CAISPGFTTDTQYF. The DNA of the CDR3 is TGTGCCATCAGCCCAGGGTTCACCACAGATACGCAGTATTTT.